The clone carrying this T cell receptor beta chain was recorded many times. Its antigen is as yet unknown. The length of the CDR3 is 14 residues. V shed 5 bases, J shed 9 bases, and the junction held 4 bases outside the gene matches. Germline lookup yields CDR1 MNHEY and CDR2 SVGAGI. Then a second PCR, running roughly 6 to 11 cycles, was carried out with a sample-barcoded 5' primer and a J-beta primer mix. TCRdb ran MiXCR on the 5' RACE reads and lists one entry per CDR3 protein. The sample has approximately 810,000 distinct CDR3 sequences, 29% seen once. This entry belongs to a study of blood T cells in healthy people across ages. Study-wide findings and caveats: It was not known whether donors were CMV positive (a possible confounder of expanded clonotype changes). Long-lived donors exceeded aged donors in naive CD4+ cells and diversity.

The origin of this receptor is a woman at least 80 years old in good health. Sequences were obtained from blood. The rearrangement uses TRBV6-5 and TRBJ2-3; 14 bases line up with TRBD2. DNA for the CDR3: TGTGCCAGCAGTCTCAGGACTAGCGGGGGGACGCAGTATTTT. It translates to CASSLRTSGGTQYF.